This T cell receptor beta chain derives from a study of T cell repertoires in cytomegalovirus infection. Study details: As its CMV epitopes, the study selected recently identified HLA-C-restricted and well-studied HLA-B-restricted targets. Shared public TCR beta signatures pointed to both CMV infection and a matching HLA type.

Each CDR3 protein gets one entry after TCRdb re-called the reads with MiXCR. The table shows some 900,000 distinct CDR3 sequences, with 30% to 35% occurring only once. General study results and limits: HLA-C-restricted CMV-specific TCR beta clonotypes were dominant in the ex vivo response.

Worth noting for this clonotype: The target antigen is unknown.

Germline-derived CDR1 and CDR2 are SGHVS and FQNEAQ. Trimming shortened V by 2 bases and J by 4 bases, and 19 bases separated the two germline ends. This CDR3 is 17 amino acids long. The sequenced sample was cultured CD8+ T cells from PBMCs, obtained from culture after CMV antigen stimulation. The receptor's source is a human donor in good health (CMV status not recorded). Some clones in this sample may be carry-over from other donors' samples. The rearrangement uses TRBV7-8 and TRBJ2-3; D ambiguous. The CDR3 is CASSLILTSFPPDTQYF. DNA of the CDR3: TGTGCCAGCAGCTTAATTTTGACGTCTTTCCCGCCAGATACGCAGTATTTT.